A single sample is the source of the 27 T cell receptor beta chains below, sequenced in a study of T-cell reconstitution after alpha-beta-depleted transplantation in children. Unique molecular identifiers were used in preparing the TCRbeta library. TCRdb independently ran MiXCR on the PCR reads; one entry per CDR3 protein. The sample has around 250,000 distinct CDR3 sequences; around 8% are singletons. Source: PBMCs, mostly from graft donor cells, taken 180 days after TCRalphabeta/CD19-depleted stem cell transplant. These receptors were collected from a male patient aged 10 to 17 who had a stem cell transplant for acute lymphoblastic leukemia, so the T cells may come from the graft donor.

This clonotype was seen only a few times. This chain uses TRBV6-1 with TRBJ1-6; D gene unclear. V was cut by 6 bases and J by 4 bases, with 16 bases left in between. The CDR3 is made up of 16 amino acids. The germline V gene has CDR1 MNHNS and CDR2 SASEGT. The CDR3 nucleotides read TGTGCCAGCAGGGACTTCCCGGCCCTTTATAATTCACCCCTCCACTTT. Its protein is CASRDFPALYNSPLHF.

This clonotype was detected many times. The chain carries TRBV29-1 and TRBJ2-5; D uncertain. Germline V gives CDR1 SQVTM, CDR2 ANQGSEA. This CDR3 region has 12 residues. V lost 4 bases to trimming and J lost 0 bases, with 6 bases between them. CDR3 nucleotide sequence: TGCAGCGTTGTTCAGTACCAAGAGACCCAGTACTTC. Translation gives CSVVQYQETQYF.

This clonotype was seen many times. The chain is built from TRBV14 and TRBJ2-1, with TRBD2 as a possible D gene (6 bases). V lost 2 bases and J lost 12, with 14 bases in between. Germline V gene data show CDR1 as SGHDN and CDR2 as FVKESK. This CDR3 has 13 amino acids. CDR3 residues: CASSQIGAGGQFF. The CDR3 DNA sequence: TGTGCCAGCAGCCAAATCGGGGCCGGGGGGCAGTTCTTC.

This clonotype showed up many times. The rearrangement uses TRBV20-1 and TRBJ1-5; D is undetermined. The germline CDR1 and CDR2 sequences are DFQATT and SNEGSKA (reference sequence). CDR3 size: 14 residues. Between the trimmed V and J ends, which lost 3 bases and 0 bases, there was a span of 9 bases. The chain's CDR3 is CSARRAGSNQPQHF. DNA for the CDR3: TGCAGTGCTAGGAGGGCGGGTAGCAATCAGCCCCAGCATTTT.

The sample holds many counts of this clonotype. This rearrangement joins TRBV27 to TRBJ2-1; no reliable D call. This CDR3 has 11 amino acids. The V end lost 6 bases, the J end lost 4 bases, and 4 bases lay between the germline ends. Germline V lookup: CDR1 MNHEY, CDR2 SMNVEV (reference sequence). The CDR3 nucleotides read TGTGCCAGCAGACGGTACAATGAGCAGTTCTTC. It translates to CASRRYNEQFF.

This clonotype has a count of ten or more. The CDR3 DNA follows: TGCGCCAGCAGCTACCAGAGTTATGGCTACACCTTC. Protein sequence: CASSYQSYGYTF. The genes are TRBV5-1 and TRBJ1-2; D gene uncertain. This CDR3 is 12 amino acids long. Trimming took 3 bases from V and 5 from J, leaving 8 bases between them. Germline CDR1 SGHRS, CDR2 YFSETQ.

This clonotype was observed at least ten times. The chain uses TRBV20-1 and TRBJ1-3; TRBD1 might be the D (6 bases). CDR1 and CDR2 (germline): DFQATT, SNEGSKA (reference sequence). CDR3 length: 14 amino acids. The V end was cut by 0 bases, the J end by 4 bases, with 10 bases between. This CDR3 is CSARDNRAGNTIYF. DNA for the CDR3: TGCAGTGCTAGAGATAACAGGGCAGGAAACACCATATATTTT.

This clonotype came up many times. Given the absence of the conserved phenylalanine or tryptophan at the CDR3 end, a read error is likely. The DNA is omitted, as the CDR3 cannot be located on it reliably, and the CDR3 follows TCRdb's listing. The chain has TRBV10-3 and TRBJ1-1; the table's D gene call, TRBD1, was not cross checked with the DNA. Ends included, the CDR3 has 11 residues. Per germline, CDR1 ENHRY and CDR2 SYGVKD. CDR3: CAISESWRAGV.

This clonotype appeared many times. The chain links TRBV10-2 to TRBJ2-3; 12 bases map to TRBD2. V shed 8 bases, J shed 3 bases, and the junction held 3 bases outside the gene matches. The CDR3 spans 14 residues. In germline, CDR1 is WSHSY, CDR2 SAAADI. This chain's CDR3 is CASLAGGPTDTQYF. DNA for the CDR3: TGCGCCAGCCTAGCGGGAGGGCCGACAGATACGCAGTATTTT.

About this clonotype: A read error is possible here, since a much larger clone lies one base away. Here the CDR3 reads CASSRGDSQETEYF. The CDR3 bases are TGTGCCAGCAGTCGCGGTGACAGCCAAGAGACCGAGTACTTC. The gene calls are TRBV7-9 and TRBJ2-5; perhaps TRBD1 as D (5 bases). Per the germline V gene, CDR1 is SEHNR and CDR2 is FQNEAQ (reference sequence). This CDR3 is 14 amino acids long.

As to this clonotype: Possible read error: a much larger clone is one base away. The V and J genes are TRBV19 and TRBJ1-5, with D possibly being TRBD1 (5 bases). CDR3 length: 15 amino acids. Germline V gives CDR1 LNHDA, CDR2 SQIVND (reference sequence). The V and J ends lost 10 bases and 5 bases respectively, with 21 bases between them. CDR3 residues: CAIDGTSPEDQPQHF. In DNA, the CDR3 is TGTGCCATTGACGGGACCTCCCCTGAGGATCAGCCCCAGCATTTT.

This clonotype occurred many times. The chain has TRBV20-1 and TRBJ1-4; D is ambiguous. The CDR3 is 13 amino acids. Germline V CDR1 and CDR2: DFQATT, SNEGSKA (reference sequence). V was shortened by 8 bases and J by 0 bases, with 10 bases between the two germline ends. In DNA, the CDR3 is TGCAGTACCCCGGGAGCAACTAATGAAAAACTGTTTTTT. Protein sequence: CSTPGATNEKLFF.

This clonotype occurred many times. The chain recombines TRBV7-9 with TRBJ2-7; 7 nucleotides line up with TRBD2. This CDR3 comprises 15 residues. Trimming at V came to 3 bases and at J to 0 bases, leaving 5 bases not matched to a gene. Per germline, CDR1 SEHNR and CDR2 FQNEAQ (reference sequence). Here the CDR3 reads CASSLGLAVSYEQYF. Written as DNA, the CDR3 is TGTGCCAGCAGCTTGGGGCTAGCGGTCTCCTACGAGCAGTACTTC. The full variable domain, in which reference TRBV7-9 and TRBJ2-7 provide the parts outside the CDR3, is DTGVSQNPRHKITKRGQNVTFRCDPISEHNRLYWYRQTLGQGPEFLTYFQNEAQLEKSRLLSDRFSAERPKGSFSTLEIQRTEQGDSAMYLCASSLGLAVSYEQYFGPGTRLTVT.

This clonotype was seen many times. This sequence joins TRBV15 and TRBJ2-1, with a tentative D call TRBD2 (5 bases). The CDR3 length is 12 residues. Germline CDR1 and CDR2: LNHNV and YYDKDF (reference sequence). Trimming took off 8 bases at V and 9 bases at J, with 14 bases between the two ends. The CDR3 reads CATLTIPGEQFF. In nucleotides, the CDR3 is TGTGCCACCCTGACTATACCGGGTGAGCAGTTCTTC.

Comments on this clonotype: Just one base apart from a much larger clone, this may be a read error. The chain joins TRBV7-3 to TRBJ1-1; TRBD1 might be the D (5 bases). The germline CDR1 and CDR2 sequences are SGHTA and FQGTGA. CDR3 size: 15 residues. In DNA form, the CDR3 reads TGTGCCAGCAGCTTAGATTCAGGGCTGAACACTGATGCTTTCTTT. Amino acids: CASSLDSGLNTDAFF. Together with reference TRBV7-3 and TRBJ1-1, the CDR3 gives the full variable domain: GAGVSQTPSNKVTEKGKYVELRCDPISGHTALYWYRQSLGQGPEFLIYFQGTGAADDSGLPNDRFFAVRPEGSVSTLKIQRTERGDSAVYLCASSLDSGLNTDAFFGQGTRLTVV.

This clonotype occurred many times. This chain joins TRBV20-1 and TRBJ2-4, with D maybe TRBD2 (6 bases). Germline V lookup: CDR1 DFQATT, CDR2 SNEGSKA (reference sequence). V dropped 3 bases and J dropped 0 bases, with 15 bases sitting between them. The CDR3 loop spans 16 amino acids. CDR3 bases: TGCAGTGCTAGCGGTGGGGAGGTGCTAGCCAAAAACATTCAGTACTTC. Its translation is CSASGGEVLAKNIQYF.

The rearrangement uses TRBV4-2 and TRBJ1-1; weak D call: TRBD1 (5 bases). Germline CDR1 and CDR2: LGHNA and YNFKEQ. This CDR3 contains 17 residues. V was cut by 4 bases and J by 3 bases, with 21 bases left in between. CDR3 DNA: TGTGCCAGCAGCCCGCGCTCAGAAGGGGCGAGGGACACTGAAGCTTTCTTT. This sequence encodes CASSPRSEGARDTEAFF.

This clonotype was seen at least ten times. This chain uses TRBV7-6 with TRBJ2-3; possibly TRBD2 for D (6 bases). CDR1 and CDR2 from the germline V gene are SGHVS and FNYEAQ. The CDR3 sequence is 13 residues long. The V gene lost 1 base and the J gene lost 8 bases, with 10 bases spanning the gap. The CDR3 region is CASSLGVEGTQYF. For the CDR3, the DNA is TGTGCCAGCAGCTTAGGGGTGGAGGGTACGCAGTATTTT.

The table lists this clonotype with many counts. V is TRBV7-2 and J is TRBJ2-5; D is possibly TRBD1 (8 bases). The CDR3 is made up of 17 amino acids. Deletions cut 1 base from V and 5 bases from J, with 20 bases between. CDR1 is SGHTA and CDR2 is FQGNSA in the germline V gene. CDR3 coding DNA: TGTGCCAGCAGCTTAGTCGGGGGGTACAGGGGGAGGGAGACCCAGTACTTC. Translation gives CASSLVGGYRGRETQYF.

This clonotype was recorded many times. The V call is TRBV11-2, the J call TRBJ2-7; D may be TRBD1 or TRBD2 (5 bases each). Germline CDR1 reads SGHAT; CDR2 reads FQNNGV. This CDR3 spans 14 amino acids. Between the trimmed V and J ends, which lost 6 bases and 2 bases, there was a span of 14 bases. CDR3 in DNA: TGTGCCAGCAGATTGGGGACCGATACCTACGAGCAGTACTTC. This gives the protein CASRLGTDTYEQYF.

This clonotype was seen many times. The chain joins TRBV20-1 to TRBJ2-3; 10 positions match TRBD2. CDR1 and CDR2 (germline): DFQATT, SNEGSKA (reference sequence). Germline trimming cut 6 bases from V and 6 bases from J; bases unmatched to any gene: 9. The CDR3 contains 14 residues. The CDR3 region has the DNA TGCAGTGCCCCCGGGCTAGCGGGGGTGGATACGCAGTATTTT. Its protein product is CSAPGLAGVDTQYF.

This clonotype was counted ten times or more. The chain has TRBV6-5 and TRBJ2-7; perhaps D is TRBD1 or TRBD2 (6 bases each). Trimming cost V 4 bases and J 7 bases, with 14 bases left between them. CDR3 length: 13 residues. CDR1 and CDR2 from the germline V gene are MNHEY and SVGAGI. CDR3 sequence: CASSSDQGREQYF. The CDR3 bases are TGTGCCAGCAGTTCCGACCAGGGGAGGGAGCAGTACTTC.

The table lists this clonotype with many counts. The genes are TRBV28 and TRBJ2-7; tentatively, D is TRBD1 (5 bases). V was pared by 5 bases and J by 2 bases, with 13 bases between. The CDR3 is 14 amino acids. Per the germline V gene, CDR1 is MDHEN and CDR2 is SYDVKM. The CDR3 region is CASSTRQPTYEQYF. In DNA, the CDR3 is TGTGCCAGCAGTACCCGACAGCCTACCTACGAGCAGTACTTC.

This clonotype occurred many times. The rearrangement uses TRBV9 and TRBJ2-1, with TRBD2 as a possible D gene (6 bases). CDR1 and CDR2 from the germline V gene are SGDLS and YYNGEE. Between the trimmed V and J ends, which lost 0 bases and 3 bases, there was a span of 10 bases. The CDR3 has 15 residues. The CDR3: CASSVAGENYNEQFF. The DNA for the CDR3 is TGTGCCAGCAGCGTAGCGGGAGAAAACTACAATGAGCAGTTCTTC.

This clonotype came up many times. This rearrangement joins TRBV7-3 to TRBJ2-7, with TRBD1 matching over 12 bases. This CDR3 region has 15 residues. Germline trimming cut 5 bases from V and 2 bases from J; bases unmatched to any gene: 4. Germline values: CDR1 SGHTA, CDR2 FQGTGA. CDR3 residues: CASSPGTGGPYEQYF. CDR3 DNA: TGTGCCAGCAGCCCCGGGACAGGGGGCCCCTACGAGCAGTACTTC.

In its sample, this clonotype was seen a few times. The CDR3 loop is CASSSGGNGQPQHF. In DNA form, the CDR3 reads TGTGCCAGCTCATCTGGAGGGAATGGACAGCCCCAGCATTTT. The V gene is TRBV18, the J gene TRBJ1-5; no clear D gene. The V end was cut by 5 bases, the J end by 7 bases, with 15 bases between. CDR1 and CDR2 (germline): KGHSH, LQKENI. The CDR3 extends over 14 amino acids.

There are many counts of this clonotype. The chain is built from TRBV20-1 and TRBJ1-3; 7 bases map to TRBD1. Germline lookup yields CDR1 DFQATT and CDR2 SNEGSKA (reference sequence). The length of the CDR3 is 15 residues. Germline trimming cut 6 bases from V and 0 bases from J; bases unmatched to any gene: 8. CDR3 bases: TGCAGTGCCGAGGACAGGCCGAGCTCTGGAAACACCATATATTTT. This encodes CSAEDRPSSGNTIYF.